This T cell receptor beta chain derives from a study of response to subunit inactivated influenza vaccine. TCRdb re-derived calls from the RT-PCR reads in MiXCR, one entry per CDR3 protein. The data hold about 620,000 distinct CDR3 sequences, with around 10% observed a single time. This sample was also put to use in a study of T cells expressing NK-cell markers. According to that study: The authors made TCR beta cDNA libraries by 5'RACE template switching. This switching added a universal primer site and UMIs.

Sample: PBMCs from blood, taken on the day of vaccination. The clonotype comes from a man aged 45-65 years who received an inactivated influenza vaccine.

The CDR3 loop reads CASSLWGLPYNEQFF. CDR3 DNA: TGTGCCAGCAGCTTATGGGGACTCCCATACAATGAGCAGTTCTTC. The V gene is TRBV13, the J gene TRBJ2-1; TRBD2 might be the D (6 bases). The CDR3 consists of 15 residues. The germline gives CDR1 PRHDT, CDR2 FYEKMQ (reference sequence). The germline V and J ends were trimmed by 2 bases and 4 bases, with 12 bases remaining between them.